This T cell receptor (beta chain) was retrieved from a study of T-cell reconstitution after alpha-beta-depleted transplantation in children. Study-wide results and limits: Reports say that about two months after transplant, the alpha-beta T cells came out of several hundred graft clones that had expanded. Surviving recipient T cells and thymic progenitors produced the high day-60 TCRbeta diversity seen in some patients.

At least ten counts were recorded for this clonotype. Its antigen is not identified. This CDR3 has 16 residues. Per the germline V gene, CDR1 is SGHKS and CDR2 is YYEKEE (reference sequence). V lost 3 bases and J 3 bases, leaving 19 bases between the germline ends. During its preparation, the TCRbeta library received unique molecular identifiers. In TCRdb, the PCR reads were re-called with MiXCR into one record per CDR3 protein. This sample has 25,000 to 35,000 distinct CDR3 sequences; approximately 6.9% occur once, and the top ten carry around 30%. This specimen consisted of peripheral blood, obtained 60 days after TCRalphabeta/CD19-depleted stem cell transplant. The V and J genes are TRBV5-5 and TRBJ2-7, with D possibly TRBD1 on 6 matching bases. The source is a child younger than two who had a stem cell transplant for acute myeloid leukemia, so the T cells may come from the graft donor. CDR3 DNA: TGTGCCAGCAGCTCCACACAGGGAACCCTTCACTACGAGCAGTACTTC. Its translation: CASSSTQGTLHYEQYF.